This paragraph covers one TCR beta chain sequence. Its antigen is unidentified. Before the COVID-19 pandemic, during about 2010-2018, CD4+ T cells were taken from unexposed donors. CD4+ T cells were isolated from the cells after 10 days of culture. These data are taken from a study of CD4 T cells in relation to SARS-CoV-2 and coronaviruses. Assay used: immunoSEQ multiplex PCR; TCRdb lists only in-frame clones, some missing. The table lists some 11,000 clones, approximately 74% of them singletons. CDR3 length equals 17 residues. Trimming took 1 base from V and 0 from J, leaving 13 bases between them. Per the germline V gene, CDR1 is SGHTA and CDR2 is FQGNSA.

This chain joins TRBV7-2 and TRBJ1-3; D unclear. Sequenced sample: CD4+ T cells from PBMCs, cultured in vitro. This clonotype was sampled from a human donor in good health. This CDR3 reads CASSLGGQSHSGNTIYF. In DNA, the CDR3 is TGTGCCAGCAGCTTAGGCGGGCAGAGCCACTCTGGAAACACCATATATTTT.